Below, 21 T cell receptor beta chains from the same sample are listed, as sequenced in a study of T cell responses to AZD1222 COVID-19 vaccine (dated by TCRdb to the early 2020s). The sample's time point label, in plain terms: baseline before first vaccination. Libraries were built with the immunoSEQ multiplex PCR assay. Drawn from immuneACCESS, this table holds only the in-frame rearrangements with V and J called that TCRdb kept. Clones are partly lost; checked studies trace under half to an unresolved V gene and leave the rest unexplained. The sample profile shows about 120,000 clones; approximately 90% of them were found once. 4.5% of the sample belongs to the ten largest clones. The sequences come from peripheral blood, collected on day 0 of AZD1222 vaccination. These receptors all come from an adult in good health.

In this sample, this clone turned up a few times. This chain links TRBV27 with TRBJ1-6, with 8 bases aligning to TRBD1. V lost 4 bases and J lost 11; bases outside the gene matches: 13. Germline lookup yields CDR1 MNHEY and CDR2 SMNVEV (reference sequence). The CDR3 length is 16 residues. The CDR3 DNA is TGTGCCAGCAGTTCACCCTCTAGGCAGGGGGCACCACCCCTCCACTTT. Its protein product is CASSSPSRQGAPPLHF.

The genes are TRBV19 and TRBJ1-5, with D possibly matching TRBD1 (6 bases). CDR1 and CDR2 from the germline V gene are LNHDA and SQIVND (reference sequence). This CDR3 contains 14 residues. Deletions cut 7 bases from V and 3 bases from J, with 13 bases between. The CDR3 DNA reads TGTGCCAGTAATGGAGGACAGACCAATCAGCCCCAGCATTTT. Protein product: CASNGGQTNQPQHF.

This clone appeared a single time. V gene TRBV9 combines with J gene TRBJ2-2, with 7 bases lining up with TRBD2. Germline V gives CDR1 SGDLS, CDR2 YYNGEE. There are 14 residues in the CDR3. Germline trimming cut 0 bases from V and 8 bases from J; bases unmatched to any gene: 4. In nucleotides, the CDR3 is TGTGCCAGCAGCGTAGACGGGGGGATTGGGGAGCTGTTTTTT. Its protein is CASSVDGGIGELFF.

The gene calls are TRBV7-8 and TRBJ1-2; D unclear. The CDR3 contains 14 residues. V lost 0 bases and J 0 bases, leaving 5 bases between the germline ends. The germline gives CDR1 SGHVS, CDR2 FQNEAQ. Written as DNA, the CDR3 is TGTGCCAGCAGCTTAGCGGGTGCTAACTATGGCTACACCTTC. The encoded protein is CASSLAGANYGYTF.

The chain has TRBV11-2 and TRBJ1-1; no firm D call. Germline-derived CDR1 and CDR2 are SGHAT and FQNNGV. The CDR3 length is 17 residues. V was pared by 5 bases and J by 5 bases, with 24 bases between. The CDR3 nucleotides read TGTGCCAGCAGCGCCCTCCCCGGGTCCTACAAAGGGACTGAAGCTTTCTTT. Its protein product is CASSALPGSYKGTEAFF.

The rearrangement uses TRBV6-2 or TRBV6-3 and TRBJ2-1; 8 bases align to TRBD2. Germline V CDR1 and CDR2: MNHEY, SVGEGT. V gave up 1 base and J gave up 4 bases; unmatched junction bases: 12. There are 18 residues in the CDR3. The chain's CDR3 is CASSYYFSRGDPYNEQFF. The CDR3 region has the DNA TGTGCCAGCAGTTACTACTTCTCGCGGGGGGACCCATACAATGAGCAGTTCTTC.

The J gene is TRBJ2-6, the V gene TRBV11-2; the D is unclear. The CDR3 runs 14 residues. V lost 3 bases and J lost 0, with 3 bases in between. Germline CDR1 is SGHAT and CDR2 is FQNNGV. CDR3 amino acids: CASSFNSGANVLTF. In DNA, the CDR3 is TGTGCCAGCAGCTTCAACTCTGGGGCCAACGTCCTGACTTTC.

This clone was detected a few times. The CDR3 here is CASSQGAGGNEKLFF. In DNA form, the CDR3 reads TGCGCCAGCAGCCAAGGGGCCGGGGGAAACGAAAAACTGTTTTTT. The genes are TRBV4-1 and TRBJ1-4, with D maybe TRBD1 (5 bases). Per the germline V gene, CDR1 is MGHRA and CDR2 is YSYEKL. V lost 1 base to trimming and J lost 8 bases, with 14 bases between them. CDR3 length equals 15 residues.

The CDR3 here is CASSDWTDTQYF. In DNA, the CDR3 is TGTGCCAGCAGCGACTGGACAGATACGCAGTATTTT. The chain employs TRBV9 and TRBJ2-3; D gene unclear. Germline lookup yields CDR1 SGDLS and CDR2 YYNGEE. This CDR3 region has 12 residues. V lost 3 bases to trimming and J lost 3 bases, with 5 bases between them.

The chain uses TRBV18 and TRBJ2-3; 10 nucleotides match TRBD1. The CDR3 is made up of 15 amino acids. Germline CDR1 and CDR2: KGHSH and LQKENI. The V and J ends lost 3 bases and 3 bases, in that order; junction bases with no gene match: 3. In DNA form, the CDR3 reads TGTGCCAGCTCACCCCGGACAGGGGGAACAGATACGCAGTATTTT. This encodes CASSPRTGGTDTQYF.

The rearrangement joins TRBV7-2 to TRBJ1-5, with D unresolved. The CDR3 totals 14 residues. Per germline, CDR1 SGHTA and CDR2 FQGNSA. Trimming pared 5 bases from V and 0 bases from J, leaving 8 bases between. CDR3 loop: CASSTDYSNQPQHF. The CDR3 DNA reads TGTGCCAGCAGCACAGATTATAGCAATCAGCCCCAGCATTTT.

Details on this clone: Distinct nucleotide sequences in the sample also encode this CDR3. The gene calls are TRBV3-1 (or the pseudogene TRBV3-2) and TRBJ2-6; D is ambiguous. The CDR3 extends over 15 amino acids. V gave up 1 base and J gave up 4 bases, with 8 bases separating them. CDR1 is LGHDT, CDR2 YNNKEL, per germline (reference sequence). The CDR3 loop reads CASSQGGSGANVLTF. In nucleotides, the CDR3 is TGTGCCAGCAGCCAAGGGGGTTCCGGGGCCAACGTCCTGACTTTC.

The V and J genes are TRBV7-8 and TRBJ2-7, with TRBD1 matching over 7 bases. V lost 5 bases to trimming and J lost 0 bases; unmatched junction nucleotides: 7. The germline CDR1 and CDR2 sequences are SGHVS and FQNEAQ. The CDR3 length is 15 residues. CDR3 amino acids: CASSPISGGSYEQYF. The CDR3, as DNA: TGTGCCAGCAGCCCCATATCAGGGGGCTCCTACGAGCAGTACTTC.

The chain links TRBV4-2 to TRBJ2-2; D is undetermined. The CDR3 runs to 14 residues. The germline V and J ends were trimmed by 0 bases and 7 bases, with 9 bases remaining between them. Germline-derived CDR1 and CDR2 are LGHNA and YNFKEQ. CDR3 region: CASSQDSTGGELFF. The CDR3 region has the DNA TGTGCCAGCAGCCAAGATAGTACCGGCGGGGAGCTGTTTTTT.

The chain links TRBV12-3 or TRBV12-4 to TRBJ1-6; D gene unclear. CDR3 length: 13 residues. Trimming stripped 7 bases from V and 5 bases from J, with 9 bases between. The CDR3 DNA sequence: TGTGCCAGCAACAACCGGGATAATTCACCCCTCCACTTT. This sequence encodes CASNNRDNSPLHF.

The sample holds a few counts of this clone. The rearrangement joins TRBV28 to TRBJ2-7, with 8 bases aligning to TRBD1. The CDR3 sequence is 15 residues long. Germline V gives CDR1 MDHEN, CDR2 SYDVKM. The V segment lost 4 bases and the J segment 3 bases; nucleotides outside the gene matches: 8. This CDR3 reads CASSSQGAPFYEQYF. For the CDR3, the DNA is TGTGCCAGCAGTTCCCAGGGGGCACCGTTCTACGAGCAGTACTTC.

The V and J genes are TRBV7-9 and TRBJ1-6; perhaps TRBD1 as D (6 bases). Germline V gives CDR1 SEHNR, CDR2 FQNEAQ (reference sequence). The CDR3 consists of 14 residues. V lost 1 base, J lost 7 bases, and 8 bases lay in between. The chain's CDR3 is CASSLGTANSPLHF. CDR3 DNA: TGTGCCAGCAGCTTAGGGACAGCCAATTCACCCCTCCACTTT.

The chain recombines TRBV7-6 with TRBJ1-1; D might be TRBD1 (6 bases). Germline CDR1 is SGHVS and CDR2 is FNYEAQ. V lost 8 bases to trimming and J lost 1 base, with 11 bases between them. The CDR3 is 13 amino acids. The CDR3 here is CASLRTENTEAFF. For the CDR3, the DNA is TGTGCCAGCCTTAGGACAGAGAACACTGAAGCTTTCTTT.

The CDR3 reads CASSGPRLAGTGELFF. The CDR3 nucleotides are TGTGCCAGCAGCGGACCGCGACTAGCGGGGACCGGGGAGCTGTTTTTT. The chain recombines TRBV9 with TRBJ2-2; 11 positions match TRBD2. There are 16 residues in the CDR3. The germline V gene encodes CDR1 SGDLS and CDR2 YYNGEE. The ends lost 3 bases at V and 5 bases at J; junction bases unmatched: 6.

The genes are TRBV24-1 and TRBJ2-3; the match to TRBD2 covers 8 bases. V was pared by 3 bases and J by 0 bases, with 7 bases of the junction left unmatched. The CDR3 is 17 residues long. Germline loops: CDR1 KGHDR, CDR2 SFDVKD. In nucleotides, the CDR3 is TGTGCCACCAGTGATCGCTTAGCGGGGACTAGCACAGATACGCAGTATTTT. Amino acid sequence: CATSDRLAGTSTDTQYF.

This rearrangement joins TRBV13 to TRBJ2-5, with D unclear. The ends were cut back, 2 bases at V and 10 bases at J, with 14 bases in the middle. Per the germline V gene, CDR1 is PRHDT and CDR2 is FYEKMQ (reference sequence). This CDR3 is 13 amino acids long. CDR3 bases: TGTGCCAGCAGCTTACCAGGAGTCCGTATCCAGTACTTC. Translating it yields CASSLPGVRIQYF.